The source of this TCR beta chain is a study of vaccination and CD4 T cells after COVID-19. This clonotype was counted a few times. The antigen is undetermined. Sequenced with the Oncomine TCR Beta short-read assay was DNA taken from cultured CD4+ T cells. TCRdb processed the PCR reads anew with MiXCR; each CDR3 protein has one entry. The profile covers over 10,000 distinct CDR3 sequences, with roughly 56% appearing a single time and 15% to 20% taken by the ten largest. The treatment: roughly ten-day PBMC culture with coronavirus spike peptide pools or control peptides (ViraFEST assay). Germline V lookup: CDR1 DFQATT, CDR2 SNEGSKA (reference sequence). The CDR3 consists of 15 residues. V shed 5 bases, J shed 2 bases, and the junction held 5 bases outside the gene matches.

The chain employs TRBV20-1 and TRBJ2-7; 14 bases are a match to TRBD2. The clonotype originates from a human donor who had recovered from COVID-19. Sequencing was carried out using CD4+ T cells from blood, cultured in vitro. As DNA, the CDR3 is TGCAGTGCTGCCTTGACTAGCGGGAGGGCCTACGAGCAGTACTTC. This translates into CSAALTSGRAYEQYF.